This T cell receptor beta chain stems from a study of HIV-infected patients and healthy controls. The study, taken as a whole, reports: During therapy, HIV-associated CDR3s fell significantly in frequency, while CMV-associated CDR3s did not change significantly.

This CDR3 contains 16 residues. Germline V gene lookup returns CDR1 SGHVS and CDR2 FNYEAQ. V gave up 4 bases and J gave up 1 base, with 16 bases separating them. This clonotype is categorized as medium-sized. Antigen: not known. cDNA was made from about 500 ng RNA using alpha and beta constant primers. Using multiplexing indices, alpha and beta chain libraries were generated apart by chain-specific third strand synthesis. TCRdb used MiXCR to reprocess the 5' RACE reads, holding one entry per CDR3 protein. The repertoire includes about 10,000 distinct CDR3 sequences, 8% to 8.5% of them detected once, and roughly 5% sits in the top ten. The repertoire came from unfractionated whole blood and reflected all unsorted peripheral T cells.

The chain joins TRBV7-6 to TRBJ2-5, with a tentative D call TRBD1 (6 bases). Input material: blood. This clonotype was sampled from an adult in good health. CDR3 in amino acids: CASSYRANLFQETQYF. CDR3 sequence (DNA): TGTGCCAGCAGCTACAGGGCTAACCTTTTCCAAGAGACCCAGTACTTC.